Listed here are 12 T cell receptor beta chains from one sample, sequenced in a study of shared clonotypes between healthy human individuals. Naive CD8 populations comprised CD45RO-negative cells positively selected for CCR7, excluding terminally differentiated effector memory CD45RA+ cells. Method: immunoSEQ multiplex PCR; TCRdb's copy keeps in-frame clones and lacks some. The sample records about 1,800,000 clones, approximately 94% being singletons. The specimen was naive CD8+ T cells sorted from blood. All receptors derive from a man between 18 and 29 years old in good health.

The CDR3 nucleotides are TGTGCCAGCAGTTCCCCCCCAGGGAATGGAAACACCATATATTTT. As protein: CASSSPPGNGNTIYF. The chain carries TRBV6-6 and TRBJ1-3; TRBD1 is a possible D gene (5 bases). V lost 4 bases, J lost 3 bases, and 13 bases lay in between. The CDR3 is 15 residues long. Looked up from germline, CDR1 is MNHNY and CDR2 is SVGAGI (reference sequence).

This chain links TRBV7-9 with TRBJ2-3; 8 nucleotides match TRBD1. The germline gives CDR1 SEHNR, CDR2 FQNEAQ (reference sequence). V lost 5 bases and J lost 4; bases outside the gene matches: 11. CDR3 size: 16 residues. CDR3 sequence: CASSPQTGALADTQYF. In nucleotides, the CDR3 is TGTGCCAGCAGCCCTCAGACAGGGGCTTTGGCAGATACGCAGTATTTT.

This clone was observed once. The J gene is TRBJ2-2, the V gene TRBV7-9; no firm D call. From germline, CDR1 is SEHNR and CDR2 FQNEAQ (reference sequence). The CDR3 consists of 15 residues. The V end was cut by 1 base, the J end by 0 bases, with 6 bases between. CDR3 bases: TGTGCCAGCAGCTTAGTATTAGCGAACACCGGGGAGCTGTTTTTT. Protein: CASSLVLANTGELFF.

About this clone itself: Other DNA sequences from this sample encode an identical CDR3 as well. This chain connects TRBV7-9 to TRBJ1-5; D gene uncertain. There are 13 residues in the CDR3. V was trimmed by 6 bases and J by 0 bases, leaving 6 bases between them. CDR1 and CDR2 from the germline V gene are SEHNR and FQNEAQ (reference sequence). In DNA, the CDR3 is TGTGCCAGCAGTCCAAATAGCAATCAGCCCCAGCATTTT. Its translation is CASSPNSNQPQHF.

Worth noting for this clone: Other DNA variants within this sample encode the same CDR3. V usage is TRBV30 and J usage is TRBJ2-1, with unresolved D. The CDR3 is made up of 11 amino acids. V was shortened by 3 bases and J by 7 bases, with 7 bases between the two germline ends. The germline CDR1 and CDR2 sequences are GTSNPN and SVGIG (reference sequence). CDR3 in amino acids: CAWRLGNEQFF. DNA for the CDR3: TGTGCCTGGAGACTGGGGAATGAGCAGTTCTTC.

The chain carries TRBV5-1 and TRBJ1-1; TRBD1 is a possible D gene (5 bases). Trimming stripped 0 bases from V and 3 bases from J, with 12 bases between. CDR1 and CDR2 from the germline V gene are SGHRS and YFSETQ. The CDR3 is made up of 15 amino acids. DNA of the CDR3: TGCGCCAGCAGCTTGGGATGGGGAGGGGACACTGAAGCTTTCTTT. This translates into CASSLGWGGDTEAFF.

This sequence joins TRBV5-1 and TRBJ1-2; no clear D gene. This CDR3 comprises 14 residues. Trimming stripped 0 bases from V and 5 bases from J, with 11 bases between. Germline assignment: CDR1 SGHRS and CDR2 YFSETQ. This chain's CDR3 is CASSLAKELYGYTF. The CDR3 bases are TGCGCCAGCAGCTTGGCCAAAGAGCTTTATGGCTACACCTTC.

J is TRBJ2-7 and V is TRBV5-4; 8 positions match TRBD1. Looked up from germline, CDR1 is SGHNT and CDR2 is YYREEE (reference sequence). Trimming at V came to 4 bases and at J to 2 bases, leaving 5 bases not matched to a gene. This CDR3 has 14 amino acids. CDR3 sequence (DNA): TGTGCCAGCAGCGCACCGGACAGGGCCTACGAGCAGTACTTC. This sequence encodes CASSAPDRAYEQYF.

This chain uses TRBV11-2 with TRBJ2-7, with 8 bases aligning to TRBD1. The V and J ends lost 7 bases and 1 base, in that order; junction bases with no gene match: 3. The CDR3 has 13 amino acids. Germline V gives CDR1 SGHAT, CDR2 FQNNGV. The CDR3 here is CASIGQGSYEQYF. The CDR3 nucleotides read TGTGCCAGCATCGGACAGGGTTCCTACGAGCAGTACTTC.

The chain employs TRBV28 and TRBJ2-2, with 10 nucleotides matching TRBD2. The CDR3 totals 15 residues. Germline trimming cut 5 bases from V and 4 bases from J; bases unmatched to any gene: 4. Germline CDR1 and CDR2: MDHEN and SYDVKM. The DNA of the CDR3 is TGTGCCAGCAGTGTAAGGACTAGCGGCACCGGGGAGCTGTTTTTT. This gives the protein CASSVRTSGTGELFF.

In DNA form, the CDR3 reads TGTGCCAGCAGCTTAGATGATACAGGGGTGTCCCGGGGCGAGCAGTACTTC. It codes for CASSLDDTGVSRGEQYF. The V gene is TRBV11-2, the J gene TRBJ2-7; 7 bases align to TRBD1. The trim removed 0 bases at V and 6 bases at J, leaving 14 bases unmatched. Germline values: CDR1 SGHAT, CDR2 FQNNGV. The CDR3 runs 17 residues.

This chain joins TRBV7-6 and TRBJ2-1; D may be TRBD1 (6 bases). The CDR3 is made up of 17 amino acids. V lost 5 bases to trimming and J lost 0 bases, with 17 bases between them. Looked up from germline, CDR1 is SGHVS and CDR2 is FNYEAQ. This chain's CDR3 is CASSTQDSSLSYNEQFF. As DNA, the CDR3 is TGTGCCAGCAGCACCCAGGACAGTTCCCTCTCCTACAATGAGCAGTTCTTC.